This passage covers 23 T cell receptor beta chains from one sample sequenced in a study of shared clonotypes between healthy human individuals. Sequencing was performed with immunoSEQ multiplex PCR; in TCRdb, only in-frame clones are kept and a portion is missing. The sample lists about 1.1 million clones; approximately 78% were seen once. Sequences were obtained from memory CD4+ T cells from PBMCs. Documented subset: CD45RA-negative fraction. All receptors derive from a man aged 18 to 30 in good health. Some clones in this sample may be carry-over from other donors' samples.

The chain has TRBV28 and TRBJ1-2, with a weak D call TRBD1 (6 bases). V was trimmed by 3 bases and J by 4 bases, leaving 12 bases between them. The CDR3 has 14 amino acids. Germline lookup yields CDR1 MDHEN and CDR2 SYDVKM. This CDR3 is CASSFPGGLYGYTF. CDR3 bases: TGTGCCAGCAGTTTCCCCGGGGGGCTCTATGGCTACACCTTC.

The J gene is TRBJ2-5, the V gene TRBV18; D is possibly TRBD1 or TRBD2 (5 bases each). Between the trimmed V and J ends, which lost 4 bases and 5 bases, there was a span of 11 bases. Per the germline V gene, CDR1 is KGHSH and CDR2 is LQKENI. The CDR3 runs 13 residues. CDR3 in DNA: TGTGCCAGCTCACGAAGGGGCGGGGAGACCCAGTACTTC. This codes for CASSRRGGETQYF. Supplemented by reference TRBV18 and TRBJ2-5, the full variable domain reads NAGVMQNPRHLVRRRGQEARLRCSPMKGHSHVYWYRQLPEEGLKFMVYLQKENIIDESGMPKERFSAEFPKEGPSILRIQQVVRGDSAAYFCASSRRGGETQYFGPGTRLLVL.

The V and J genes are TRBV13 and TRBJ1-5; maybe TRBD1 (6 bases). The CDR3 spans 16 residues. V dropped 4 bases and J dropped 6 bases, with 19 bases sitting between them. Per the germline V gene, CDR1 is PRHDT and CDR2 is FYEKMQ (reference sequence). CDR3 DNA sequence: TGTGCCAGCAGCTCCGGGACATCAGGGTTCGGTCAGCCCCAGCATTTT. It yields the protein CASSSGTSGFGQPQHF.

The chain recombines TRBV29-1 with TRBJ2-7; D is ambiguous. From germline, CDR1 is SQVTM and CDR2 ANQGSEA. CDR3 length: 13 residues. V gave up 4 bases and J gave up 6 bases, with 16 bases separating them. CDR3 DNA sequence: TGCAGCGTTGGAACCATTATTTCCGGCGAGCAGTACTTC. Its protein product is CSVGTIISGEQYF.

In its sample, this clone was seen a few times. The chain combines TRBV29-1 with TRBJ2-3; 8 bases are a match to TRBD2. Looked up from germline, CDR1 is SQVTM and CDR2 is ANQGSEA. Losses at the gene ends were 5 bases for V and 1 base for J; bases not matched to a gene: 17. This CDR3 has 18 amino acids. The CDR3 sequence: CSVTGTDHGAGGTDTQYF. CDR3 DNA: TGCAGCGTTACCGGGACGGACCACGGAGCGGGAGGCACAGATACGCAGTATTTT.

CDR3 in DNA: TGTGCCAGCAGGACGGACAGGGGGCTTGGCTACACCTTC. Amino acids: CASRTDRGLGYTF. V usage is TRBV6-6 and J usage is TRBJ1-2; 11 nucleotides agree with TRBD1. With V trimmed by 6 bases and J by 7 bases, 4 bases remained unmatched. Germline V gene sequence: CDR1 MNHNY, CDR2 SVGAGI (reference sequence). The CDR3 sequence is 13 residues long.

The DNA for the CDR3 is TGTGCCAGCAGTTTAGAAGGACTAGCGGGAGGTTGGGCCCGGGAGCAGTACTTC. Its translation: CASSLEGLAGGWAREQYF. The chain employs TRBV27 and TRBJ2-7; 14 bases map to TRBD2. This CDR3 region has 18 residues. CDR1 and CDR2 (germline): MNHEY, SMNVEV (reference sequence). V dropped 2 bases and J dropped 7; count of bases not matched to a gene: 13.

The gene calls are TRBV11-3 and TRBJ2-2; 8 nucleotides align to TRBD2. The junction had 2 bases not matched to a gene; V was cut back by 5 bases and J by 3 bases. CDR1 and CDR2 from the germline V gene are SGHNT and YENEEA. The CDR3 length is 14 residues. The CDR3 loop reads CASSPGGDTGELFF. CDR3 nucleotides: TGTGCCAGCAGCCCCGGGGGGGACACCGGGGAGCTGTTTTTT.

This rearrangement joins TRBV9 to TRBJ1-1, with TRBD1 as a possible D gene (5 bases). V gave up 3 bases and J gave up 4 bases, with 19 bases separating them. Germline loops: CDR1 SGDLS, CDR2 YYNGEE. The CDR3 spans 16 residues. CDR3 amino acids: CASSGGGAQGITEAFF. The CDR3 DNA is TGTGCCAGCAGCGGGGGTGGGGCGCAGGGTATCACTGAAGCTTTCTTT.

The rearrangement uses TRBV4-1 and TRBJ2-2, with 11 bases aligning to TRBD1. The trim removed 3 bases at V and 3 bases at J, leaving 3 bases unmatched. The germline gives CDR1 MGHRA, CDR2 YSYEKL. The CDR3 loop spans 16 amino acids. This CDR3 is CASSHTGQGDTGELFF. In DNA, the CDR3 is TGCGCCAGCAGCCACACGGGACAGGGGGACACCGGGGAGCTGTTTTTT.

The chain is built from TRBV29-1 and TRBJ1-2; 7 bases align to TRBD1. Germline V gene sequence: CDR1 SQVTM, CDR2 ANQGSEA. Trimming cost V 7 bases and J 3 bases; bases outside gene matches: 8. This CDR3 comprises 13 residues. The CDR3 nucleotides are TGCAGCGCGGGGACCGGGACAGACTATGGCTACACCTTC. This encodes CSAGTGTDYGYTF.

The rearrangement uses TRBV10-2 and TRBJ1-1, with D perhaps TRBD1 (5 bases). Germline lookup yields CDR1 WSHSY and CDR2 SAAADI. Trimming cost V 0 bases and J 5 bases, with 13 bases left between them. The CDR3 is 15 amino acids. The CDR3 sequence is CASSESAGGGTEAFF. The CDR3 DNA sequence: TGCGCCAGCAGTGAGTCGGCCGGGGGTGGTACTGAAGCTTTCTTT.

This clone has just a few counts. The chain couples TRBV7-9 to TRBJ2-7; possibly TRBD2 for D (6 bases). Germline V lookup: CDR1 SEHNR, CDR2 FQNEAQ (reference sequence). CDR3 length: 13 amino acids. Trimming cost V 6 bases and J 1 base, with 10 bases left between them. CDR3 nucleotides: TGTGCCAGCAGAAGGGAGGCGTCCTACGAGCAGTACTTC. Translating it yields CASRREASYEQYF.

V gene TRBV5-4 combines with J gene TRBJ1-2, with 9 bases that match TRBD1. The trim removed 3 bases at V and 7 bases at J, leaving 10 bases unmatched. From germline, CDR1 is SGHNT and CDR2 YYREEE (reference sequence). The CDR3 is made up of 15 amino acids. CDR3 DNA: TGTGCCAGCAGCTGGATACAGGGGGCGCTTTCTGGCTACACCTTC. It is translated as CASSWIQGALSGYTF.

The J gene is TRBJ2-1, the V gene TRBV7-3; 9 nucleotides line up with TRBD2. The CDR3 contains 15 residues. Germline V gene lookup returns CDR1 SGHTA and CDR2 FQGTGA. V lost 1 base, J lost 9 bases, and 7 bases stayed unmatched. CDR3 protein: CASSLRAGGRFEQFF. In DNA, the CDR3 is TGTGCCAGCAGCTTAAGGGCGGGAGGGCGGTTTGAGCAGTTCTTC. The variable domain in full, with the rest retrieved from reference TRBV7-3 and TRBJ2-1, is GAGVSQTPSNKVTEKGKYVELRCDPISGHTALYWYRQSLGQGPEFLIYFQGTGAADDSGLPNDRFFAVRPEGSVSTLKIQRTERGDSAVYLCASSLRAGGRFEQFFGPGTRLTVL.

The rearrangement links TRBV4-2 to TRBJ2-3, with 8 bases lining up with TRBD2. V lost 2 bases, J lost 1 base, and 2 bases stayed unmatched. This CDR3 contains 15 residues. Germline values: CDR1 LGHNA, CDR2 YNFKEQ. CDR3 amino acids: CASSQKAGGTDTQYF. CDR3 DNA sequence: TGTGCCAGCAGCCAAAAAGCGGGGGGCACAGATACGCAGTATTTT.

The chain combines TRBV18 with TRBJ2-3; tentative D call: TRBD2 (5 bases). Trimming stripped 1 base from V and 0 bases from J, with 8 bases between. Germline CDR1 reads KGHSH; CDR2 reads LQKENI. The CDR3 runs 15 residues. The CDR3 reads CASSPLRGSTDTQYF. The CDR3 DNA is TGTGCCAGCTCACCACTACGGGGTAGCACAGATACGCAGTATTTT.

The V call is TRBV7-9, the J call TRBJ1-2; tentatively, D is TRBD1 (5 bases). This CDR3 comprises 16 residues. V dropped 7 bases and J dropped 6 bases, with 24 bases sitting between them. Looked up from germline, CDR1 is SEHNR and CDR2 is FQNEAQ (reference sequence). The CDR3 bases are TGTGCCAGCACCCGAGCCGGGGGGGATCTGGGAAATGGCTACACCTTC. Its translation: CASTRAGGDLGNGYTF.

This chain links TRBV2 with TRBJ2-2; a weak D match, TRBD1 (5 bases). The CDR3 covers 13 residues. Trimming stripped 6 bases from V and 6 bases from J, with 11 bases between. Germline CDR1 and CDR2: SNHLY and FYNNEI. CDR3 loop: CASRDDRAGELFF. CDR3 bases: TGTGCCAGCAGGGACGACAGAGCCGGGGAGCTGTTTTTT.

This chain links TRBV27 with TRBJ2-2; 14 bases agree with TRBD2. J gave up 1 base and V 1 base, and 11 bases lay outside the gene matches. This CDR3 is 21 amino acids long. Germline V gene lookup returns CDR1 MNHEY and CDR2 SMNVEV (reference sequence). CDR3 bases: TGTGCCAGCAGTTTATTTCATCCGGGACTAGCGGGAGTAGTGAACACCGGGGAGCTGTTTTTT. Residues: CASSLFHPGLAGVVNTGELFF.

This clone occurred a few times. The V gene is TRBV30, the J gene TRBJ2-2; maybe TRBD2 (6 bases). This CDR3 has 14 amino acids. Trimming took 6 bases from V and 5 from J, leaving 16 bases between them. Germline V lookup: CDR1 GTSNPN, CDR2 SVGIG (reference sequence). The CDR3 coding sequence is TGTGCCTGTCAGAGCGGGCCTGAGACCGGGGAGCTGTTTTTT. Translation: CACQSGPETGELFF.

This clone was counted once. V gene TRBV5-4 combines with J gene TRBJ2-2; TRBD1 might be the D (6 bases). V gave up 0 bases and J gave up 3 bases, with 12 bases separating them. CDR3 length: 16 residues. The germline CDR1 and CDR2 sequences are SGHNT and YYREEE (reference sequence). The CDR3 region has the DNA TGTGCCAGCAGCTTGGCGAGGGACACAGACACCGGGGAGCTGTTTTTT. Amino acid sequence: CASSLARDTDTGELFF. Full variable domain (remainder filled in from reference TRBV5-4 and TRBJ2-2): ETGVTQSPTHLIKTRGQQVTLRCSSQSGHNTVSWYQQALGQGPQFIFQYYREEENGRGNFPPRFSGLQFPNYSSELNVNALELDDSALYLCASSLARDTDTGELFFGEGSRLTVL.

The chain couples TRBV11-3 to TRBJ1-4; D remains ambiguous. The germline V gene encodes CDR1 SGHNT and CDR2 YENEEA. The ends were cut back, 0 bases at V and 1 base at J, with 9 bases in the middle. The CDR3 is 16 residues long. The DNA of the CDR3 is TGTGCCAGCAGCTTAGATAGGAAGGGAACTAATGAAAAACTGTTTTTT. Translating gives CASSLDRKGTNEKLFF.